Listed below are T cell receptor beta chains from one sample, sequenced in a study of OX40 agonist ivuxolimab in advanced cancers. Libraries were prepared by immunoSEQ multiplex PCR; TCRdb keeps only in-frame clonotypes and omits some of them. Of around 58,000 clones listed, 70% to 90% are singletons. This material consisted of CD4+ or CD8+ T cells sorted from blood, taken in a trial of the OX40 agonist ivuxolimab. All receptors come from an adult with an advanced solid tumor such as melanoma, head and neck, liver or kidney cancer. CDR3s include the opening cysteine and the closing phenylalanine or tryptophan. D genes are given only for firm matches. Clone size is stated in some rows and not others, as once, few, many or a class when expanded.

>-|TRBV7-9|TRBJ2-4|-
CASSPTRSGAKNIQYF
TGTGCCAGCAGCCCGACTAGATCGGGAGCCAAAAACATTCAGTACTTC
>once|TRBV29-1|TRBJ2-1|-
CSVQGQSSYNEQFF
TGCAGCGTCCAGGGACAAAGCTCCTACAATGAGCAGTTCTTC
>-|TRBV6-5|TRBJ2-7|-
CASLNNLREQYF
TGTGCCTCCCTCAATAACCTACGCGAGCAGTACTTC
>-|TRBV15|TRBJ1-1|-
CATSREGDRLLAEAFF
TGTGCCACCAGCAGAGAAGGCGACAGGTTGCTGGCTGAAGCTTTCTTT
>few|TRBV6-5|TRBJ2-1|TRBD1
CATVGGGYNEQFF
TGTGCCACTGTAGGGGGCGGCTACAATGAGCAGTTCTTC
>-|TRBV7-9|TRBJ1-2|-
CASSPPGLEGYYGYTF
TGTGCCAGCAGCCCACCGGGCCTCGAGGGCTACTATGGCTACACCTTC
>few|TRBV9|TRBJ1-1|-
CASSADTTEAFF
TGTGCCAGCAGCGCGGACACTACTGAAGCTTTCTTT
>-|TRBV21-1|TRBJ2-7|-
CASSYPTGVKLDSEQYF
TGTGCCAGCAGCTATCCTACTGGGGTGAAACTGGACAGCGAGCAGTACTTC
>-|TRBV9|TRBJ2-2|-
CASSEPAGIGNTGELFF
TGTGCCAGCAGCGAACCCGCCGGGATCGGGAACACCGGGGAGCTGTTTTTT
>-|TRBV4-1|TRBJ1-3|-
CASSQDWKAGNTIYF
TGCGCCAGCAGCCAAGATTGGAAGGCTGGAAACACCATATATTTT
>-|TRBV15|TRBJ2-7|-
CATSRDGSHEQYF
TGTGCCACCAGCAGAGATGGGTCCCACGAGCAGTACTTC
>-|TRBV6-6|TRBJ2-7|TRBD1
CASSWDSYEQYF
TGTGCCAGCAGCTGGGACAGCTACGAGCAGTACTTC
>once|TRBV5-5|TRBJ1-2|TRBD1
CASSLLGQDYYGYTF
TGTGCCAGCAGCTTGCTGGGACAGGACTACTATGGCTACACCTTC
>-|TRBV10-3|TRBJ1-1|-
CATRVGGINSNTEAFF
TGTGCCACAAGAGTCGGGGGGATAAACTCCAACACTGAAGCTTTCTTT
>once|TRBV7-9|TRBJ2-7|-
CASSYGPYEQYF
TGTGCCAGCAGCTACGGACCCTACGAGCAGTACTTC
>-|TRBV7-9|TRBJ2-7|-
CASSPRGSAYEQYF
TGTGCCAGCAGCCCCAGGGGATCCGCCTACGAGCAGTACTTC
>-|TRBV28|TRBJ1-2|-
CASTSTVSPNYGYTF
TGTGCCAGCACCTCGACAGTTTCCCCTAACTATGGCTACACCTTC
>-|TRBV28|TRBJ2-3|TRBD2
CASSLTSERDTQYF
TGTGCCAGCAGTTTAACTAGCGAGAGAGATACGCAGTATTTT
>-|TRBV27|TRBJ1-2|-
CASSYGGAGGYTF
TGTGCCAGCAGTTACGGGGGCGCGGGTGGCTACACCTTC
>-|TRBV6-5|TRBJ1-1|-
CASSSFGGTEAFF
TGTGCCAGCAGTTCCTTCGGGGGCACTGAAGCTTTCTTT
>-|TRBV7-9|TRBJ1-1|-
CASSRIGNTEAFF
TGTGCCAGCAGCCGGATAGGGAACACTGAAGCTTTCTTT
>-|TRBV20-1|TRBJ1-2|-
CSARDNGYTF
TGCAGTGCTAGAGATAATGGCTACACCTTC
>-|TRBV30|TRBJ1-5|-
CAWDGRVGQGRYSNQPQHF
TGTGCCTGGGATGGACGTGTTGGGCAGGGTAGGTATAGCAATCAGCCCCAGCATTTT
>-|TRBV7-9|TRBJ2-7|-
CASSSTLPYEQYF
TGTGCCAGCAGCTCGACTCTTCCCTACGAGCAGTACTTC
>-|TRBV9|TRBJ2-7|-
CASSGEGTSYEQYF
TGTGCCAGCAGTGGCGAGGGGACTTCCTACGAGCAGTACTTC
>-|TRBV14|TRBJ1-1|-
CASSHVDITEAFF
TGTGCCAGCAGCCACGTCGACATCACTGAAGCTTTCTTT
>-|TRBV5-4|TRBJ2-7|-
CASSLRGEQYF
TGTGCCAGCAGCCTCCGGGGAGAGCAGTACTTC
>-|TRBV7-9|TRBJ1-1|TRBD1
CASSPRDRVEEAFF
TGTGCCAGCAGCCCCCGGGACAGGGTCGAAGAAGCTTTCTTT
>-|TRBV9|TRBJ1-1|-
CASSGRRGTEAFF
TGTGCCAGCAGCGGTCGGAGGGGGACTGAAGCTTTCTTT
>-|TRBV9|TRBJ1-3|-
CASSRTRNMDRSGNTIYF
TGTGCCAGCAGCCGCACCCGAAATATGGACAGATCTGGAAACACCATATATTTT
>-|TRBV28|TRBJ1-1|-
CASSLQPVNTEAFF
TGTGCCAGCAGTTTACAGCCAGTGAACACTGAAGCTTTCTTT
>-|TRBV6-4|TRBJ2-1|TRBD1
CASSQKRGLRDEQFF
TGTGCCAGCAGCCAAAAAAGGGGGCTTAGAGATGAGCAGTTCTTC